The 19 T cell receptor beta chains reported below all come from one sample, sequenced in a study of somatic mutations in cytotoxic T cells in rheumatoid arthritis. Assay: immunoSEQ multiplex PCR; the TCRdb copy retains only in-frame clones and omits some. This table holds about 19,000 clones, 75% to 85% found once. Sequencing was done on a sample of CD8+ T cells sorted from blood. The receptors were sampled from an adult with rheumatoid arthritis.

The V gene is TRBV9, the J gene TRBJ2-3; 7 bases line up with TRBD2. This CDR3 has 17 amino acids. Trimming took 4 bases from V and 2 from J; bases not matched to a gene: 13. Per the germline V gene, CDR1 is SGDLS and CDR2 is YYNGEE. For the CDR3, the DNA is TGTGCCAGCAGCCTTCCTTCTAGCGGTGGCTCCACAGATACGCAGTATTTT. It specifies CASSLPSSGGSTDTQYF.

Here the CDR3 DNA reads TGTGCCAGCAGTGAAGAGCAGGAGCTTTCCTACGAGCAGTACTTC. Translating gives CASSEEQELSYEQYF. The chain employs TRBV2 and TRBJ2-7; D gene ambiguous. The V gene's germline CDR1 is SNHLY and CDR2 FYNNEI. CDR3 size: 15 residues. V was shortened by 1 base and J by 1 base, with 11 bases between the two germline ends. Complete variable domain (other parts from reference TRBV2 and TRBJ2-7): EPEVTQTPSHQVTQMGQEVILRCVPISNHLYFYWYRQILGQKVEFLVSFYNNEISEKSEIFDDQFSVERPDGSNFTLKIRSTKLEDSAMYFCASSEEQELSYEQYFGPGTRLTVT.

This chain connects TRBV27 to TRBJ1-6; no definite D call. This CDR3 spans 13 amino acids. Per germline, CDR1 MNHEY and CDR2 SMNVEV (reference sequence). V lost 10 bases and J lost 1, with 8 bases in between. The CDR3 is CAIRPSYNSPLHF. The CDR3 nucleotides are TGTGCCATCCGACCTTCCTATAATTCACCCCTCCACTTT.

The J gene is TRBJ1-3, the V gene TRBV13, with unresolved D. This CDR3 spans 17 amino acids. Trimming shortened V by 0 bases and J by 1 base, and 13 bases separated the two germline ends. The germline V gene encodes CDR1 PRHDT and CDR2 FYEKMQ (reference sequence). CDR3 coding DNA: TGTGCCAGCAGCTTAGGCCGGAGGCTGAGGTCTGGAAACACCATATATTTT. Encoded protein: CASSLGRRLRSGNTIYF.

V is TRBV30 and J is TRBJ1-2; D is unresolved. This CDR3 comprises 16 residues. The germline CDR1 and CDR2 sequences are GTSNPN and SVGIG (reference sequence). The V end was cut by 0 bases, the J end by 0 bases, with 14 bases between. CDR3 sequence: CAWSVVVGFSNYGYTF. CDR3 coding DNA: TGTGCCTGGAGTGTAGTCGTCGGGTTCTCTAACTATGGCTACACCTTC.

The J gene is TRBJ2-4, the V gene TRBV27; D tentatively reads TRBD1 or TRBD2 (5 bases each). Germline CDR1 reads MNHEY; CDR2 reads SMNVEV (reference sequence). The V end lost 5 bases, the J end lost 5 bases, and 16 bases lay between the germline ends. This CDR3 comprises 15 residues. For the CDR3, the DNA is TGTGCCAGCAGTCCGTTTGAGGGGATGGAAAACATTCAGTACTTC. Its translation: CASSPFEGMENIQYF.

With regard to this clone: Other DNA sequences in this sample translate to the same CDR3. The rearrangement uses TRBV6-5 and TRBJ2-1; TRBD2 agrees at 7 bases. V shed 2 bases and J 3 bases; nucleotides not matched to a gene: 1. CDR1 and CDR2 (germline): MNHEY, SVGAGI. CDR3 length equals 14 residues. The CDR3 DNA is TGTGCCAGCAGTTACGGCGGGGGCTACAATGAGCAGTTCTTC. As protein: CASSYGGGYNEQFF.

The V call is TRBV9, the J call TRBJ1-1, with 7 positions matching TRBD1. J gave up 7 bases and V 3 bases, and 6 bases lay outside the gene matches. This CDR3 has 13 residues. CDR1 SGDLS and CDR2 YYNGEE come from the germline V gene. The CDR3 loop is CASSATDRVEAFF. The CDR3 DNA sequence: TGTGCCAGCAGCGCCACCGACAGGGTTGAAGCTTTCTTT. Together with reference TRBV9 and TRBJ1-1, the CDR3 gives the full variable domain: DSGVTQTPKHLITATGQRVTLRCSPRSGDLSVYWYQQSLDQGLQFLIQYYNGEERAKGNILERFSAQQFPDLHSELNLSSLELGDSALYFCASSATDRVEAFFGQGTRLTVV.

The chain uses TRBV7-3 and TRBJ2-1; D call uncertain. V lost 2 bases and J 6 bases, leaving 8 bases between the germline ends. The CDR3 has 13 amino acids. The V gene's germline CDR1 is SGHTA and CDR2 FQGTGA. DNA of the CDR3: TGTGCCAGCAGCTTAGCAGTTCTCAATGAGCAGTTCTTC. Protein: CASSLAVLNEQFF.

This sequence joins TRBV5-4 and TRBJ2-1, with 10 bases lining up with TRBD1. The CDR3 spans 15 residues. Germline V CDR1 and CDR2: SGHNT, YYREEE (reference sequence). The trim removed 4 bases at V and 8 bases at J, leaving 9 bases unmatched. DNA of the CDR3: TGTGCCAGCAGCACAAGACAGGGGGCGCCTCATGAGCAGTTCTTC. It translates to CASSTRQGAPHEQFF. The entire variable domain, with the rest obtained from reference TRBV5-4 and TRBJ2-1, is as follows: ETGVTQSPTHLIKTRGQQVTLRCSSQSGHNTVSWYQQALGQGPQFIFQYYREEENGRGNFPPRFSGLQFPNYSSELNVNALELDDSALYLCASSTRQGAPHEQFFGPGTRLTVL.

The CDR3 loop reads CSVEDSSYEQYF. The CDR3 DNA reads as TGCAGCGTTGAAGACAGCTCCTACGAGCAGTACTTC. The chain joins TRBV29-1 to TRBJ2-7; unclear D gene. CDR3 length equals 12 residues. Germline loops: CDR1 SQVTM, CDR2 ANQGSEA. V was cut by 0 bases and J by 0 bases, with 3 bases left in between.

This chain uses TRBV4-2 with TRBJ2-1; D may be TRBD2 (6 bases). Trimming stripped 0 bases from V and 1 base from J, with 10 bases between. The CDR3 spans 16 residues. Germline V gene lookup returns CDR1 LGHNA and CDR2 YNFKEQ. The chain's CDR3 is CASSQDVGRSYNEQFF. CDR3 DNA: TGTGCCAGCAGCCAAGATGTAGGGAGGTCCTACAATGAGCAGTTCTTC.

Written as DNA, the CDR3 is TGTGCCAGTGGGGGGACCTACGAGCAGTACTTC. Its translation: CASGGTYEQYF. J is TRBJ2-7 and V is TRBV11-2; D perhaps matches TRBD2 (6 bases). This CDR3 has 11 residues. Germline assignment: CDR1 SGHAT and CDR2 FQNNGV. V lost 9 bases, J lost 2 bases, and 8 bases lay in between.

The chain joins TRBV9 to TRBJ2-1, with D maybe TRBD2 (6 bases). Germline V gives CDR1 SGDLS, CDR2 YYNGEE. V gave up 3 bases and J gave up 7 bases, with 17 bases separating them. The CDR3 sequence is 15 residues long. Here the CDR3 DNA reads TGTGCCAGCAGCGAGGCGGGAAATTCGCGGAATGAGCAGTTCTTC. It translates to CASSEAGNSRNEQFF.

The chain carries TRBV28 and TRBJ2-2; no clear D gene. The CDR3 contains 18 residues. From germline, CDR1 is MDHEN and CDR2 SYDVKM. V lost 2 bases to trimming and J lost 0 bases, with 16 bases between them. CDR3 sequence reads: CASSLPEARSPNTGELFF. The CDR3 DNA is TGTGCCAGCAGTTTACCCGAAGCGAGGAGCCCGAACACCGGGGAGCTGTTTTTT.

This clone showed up just a few times. The chain uses TRBV4-2 and TRBJ1-1; D unclear. This CDR3 contains 14 residues. V was trimmed by 1 base and J by 8 bases, leaving 14 bases between them. Germline CDR1 and CDR2: LGHNA and YNFKEQ. CDR3 protein: CASSQGDSLLEAFF. CDR3 sequence (DNA): TGTGCCAGCAGCCAAGGTGATTCGTTATTGGAAGCTTTCTTT.

The chain couples TRBV27 to TRBJ2-3; the match to TRBD2 covers 7 bases. Germline V gene sequence: CDR1 MNHEY, CDR2 SMNVEV (reference sequence). The trim removed 5 bases at V and 2 bases at J, leaving 10 bases unmatched. This CDR3 has 16 amino acids. The CDR3 sequence: CASSPDGAGTTDTQYF. The DNA for the CDR3 is TGTGCCAGCAGTCCAGACGGAGCGGGAACCACAGATACGCAGTATTTT.

The chain is built from TRBV6-5 and TRBJ1-4, with D perhaps matching TRBD1 (6 bases). CDR1 and CDR2 (germline): MNHEY, SVGAGI. V lost 8 bases, J lost 5 bases, and 9 bases lay in between. CDR3 length: 12 residues. The CDR3 DNA follows: TGTGCCAGCGGAGGGGGGAATGAAAAACTGTTTTTT. This gives the protein CASGGGNEKLFF.

The chain combines TRBV27 with TRBJ1-2, with 7 bases matching TRBD1. V dropped 6 bases and J dropped 4; count of bases not matched to a gene: 5. Germline lookup yields CDR1 MNHEY and CDR2 SMNVEV (reference sequence). The CDR3 covers 13 residues. In nucleotides, the CDR3 is TGTGCCAGCAGCGGAGGGGGCTTCTATGGCTACACCTTC. As protein: CASSGGGFYGYTF.